This T cell receptor beta chain was documented in a study of cytomegalovirus exposure and HLA in healthy donors. The trim removed 4 bases at V and 10 bases at J, leaving 9 bases unmatched. The germline V gene encodes CDR1 SGHNT and CDR2 YYREEE (reference sequence). The CDR3 consists of 15 residues. In the PCR, 60 Vbeta and 13 Jbeta primers were used. TCRdb keeps only in-frame clones here, not all; method: immunoSEQ multiplex PCR. The table includes roughly 110,000 clones, under 90% detected once. This clone was picked up one time. The sequence derives from a woman aged 18-29 years in good health and CMV-seronegative. Input material: PBMCs. This chain uses TRBV5-4 with TRBJ2-1; TRBD2 matches 12 bases. The CDR3 DNA is TGTGCCAGCAGCCGGACGACTAGCGGGAGCGGCGAGCAGTTCTTC. Its translation: CASSRTTSGSGEQFF.